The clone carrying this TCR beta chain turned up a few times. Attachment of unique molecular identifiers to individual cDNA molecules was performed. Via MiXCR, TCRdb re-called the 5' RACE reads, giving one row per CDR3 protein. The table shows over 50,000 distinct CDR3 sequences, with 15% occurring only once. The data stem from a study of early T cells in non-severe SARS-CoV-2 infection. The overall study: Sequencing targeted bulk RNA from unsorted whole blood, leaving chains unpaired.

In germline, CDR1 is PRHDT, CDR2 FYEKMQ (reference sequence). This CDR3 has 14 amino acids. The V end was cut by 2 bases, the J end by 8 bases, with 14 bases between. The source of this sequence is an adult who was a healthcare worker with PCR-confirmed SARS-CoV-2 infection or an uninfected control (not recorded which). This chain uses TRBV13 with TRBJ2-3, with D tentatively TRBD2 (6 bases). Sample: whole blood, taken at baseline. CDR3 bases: TGTGCCAGCAGCTTAAGCCCCCTGGAGGGTACGCAGTATTTT. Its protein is CASSLSPLEGTQYF.